Detailed here is one TCR beta chain. This specimen belongs to a study of radiotherapy plus CTLA-4 blockade in lung cancer. Study details: Under 20% of patients responded objectively, and roughly 31% achieved disease control.

Generated by immunoSEQ multiplex PCR, the TCRdb table keeps only in-frame clones and is missing some. Of fewer than 65,000 clones in the sample, almost 85% were seen once. In chemo-refractory metastatic non-small-cell lung cancer, patients got ipilimumab CTLA-4 blockade together with focal radiation. V was clipped by 5 bases and J by 7 bases, with 21 bases between them. CDR1 is LNHDA and CDR2 is SQIVND in the germline V gene (reference sequence). The CDR3 loop spans 16 amino acids. The chain combines TRBV19 with TRBJ1-5; D perhaps matches TRBD1 (6 bases). This sample comprised peripheral blood, obtained from a patient treated with radiotherapy plus ipilimumab. This sequence was found in a human donor with non-small cell lung cancer whose response to radiotherapy plus ipilimumab could not be evaluated. This chain's CDR3 is CASSSRRVRTEQPQHF. In DNA form, the CDR3 reads TGTGCCAGTAGTTCACGCCGAGTGAGGACAGAACAGCCCCAGCATTTT.